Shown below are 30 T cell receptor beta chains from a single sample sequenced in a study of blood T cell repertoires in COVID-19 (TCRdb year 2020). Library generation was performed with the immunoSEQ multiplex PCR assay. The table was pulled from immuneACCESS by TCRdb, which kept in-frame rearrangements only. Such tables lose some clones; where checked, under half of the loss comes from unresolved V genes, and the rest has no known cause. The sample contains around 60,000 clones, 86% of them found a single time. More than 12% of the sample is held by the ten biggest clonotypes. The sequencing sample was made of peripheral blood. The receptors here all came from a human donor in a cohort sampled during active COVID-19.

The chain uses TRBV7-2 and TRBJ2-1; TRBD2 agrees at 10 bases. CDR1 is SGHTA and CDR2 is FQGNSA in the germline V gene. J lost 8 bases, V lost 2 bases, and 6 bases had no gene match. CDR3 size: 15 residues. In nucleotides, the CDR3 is TGTGCCAGCAGCTTACTAGCGGGAGAAGTCGATGAGCAGTTCTTC. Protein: CASSLLAGEVDEQFF.

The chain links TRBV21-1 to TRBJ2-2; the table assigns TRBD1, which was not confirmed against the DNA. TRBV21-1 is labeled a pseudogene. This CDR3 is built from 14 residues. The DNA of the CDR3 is TGTGCCAGCAGCTTGGACAGAGACACCGGGGAGCTGTTTTTT. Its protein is CASSLDRDTGELFF.

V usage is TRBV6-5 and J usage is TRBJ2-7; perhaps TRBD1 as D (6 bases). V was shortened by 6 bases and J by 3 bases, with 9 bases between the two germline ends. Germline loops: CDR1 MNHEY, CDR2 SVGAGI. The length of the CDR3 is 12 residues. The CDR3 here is CASRDSLYEQYF. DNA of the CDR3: TGTGCCAGCAGGGACAGTCTCTACGAGCAGTACTTC.

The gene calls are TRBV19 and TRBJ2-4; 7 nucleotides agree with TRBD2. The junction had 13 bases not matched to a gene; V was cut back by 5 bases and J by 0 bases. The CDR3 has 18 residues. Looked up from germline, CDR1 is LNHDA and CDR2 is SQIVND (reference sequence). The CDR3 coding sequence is TGTGCCAGTAGTCCGACCTCCCGGGACTACCTAGCCAAAAACATTCAGTACTTC. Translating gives CASSPTSRDYLAKNIQYF.

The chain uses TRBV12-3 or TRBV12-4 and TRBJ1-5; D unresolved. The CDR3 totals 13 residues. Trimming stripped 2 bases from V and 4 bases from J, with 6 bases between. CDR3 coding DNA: TGTGCCAGCAGTTTACTAGCGAATCAGCCCCAGCATTTT. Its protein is CASSLLANQPQHF.

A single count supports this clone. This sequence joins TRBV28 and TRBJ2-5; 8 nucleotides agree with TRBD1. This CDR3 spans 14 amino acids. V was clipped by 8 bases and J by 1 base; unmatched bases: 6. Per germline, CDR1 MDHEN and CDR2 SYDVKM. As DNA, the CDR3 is TGTGCCAGCGGCCTCAGGGGGCGCCAAGAGACCCAGTACTTC. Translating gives CASGLRGRQETQYF.

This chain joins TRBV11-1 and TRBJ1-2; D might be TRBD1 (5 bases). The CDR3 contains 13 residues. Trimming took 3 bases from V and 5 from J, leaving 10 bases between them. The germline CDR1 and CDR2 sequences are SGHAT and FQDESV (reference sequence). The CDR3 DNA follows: TGTGCCAGCAGCTTGACAGCTTTATATGGCTACACCTTC. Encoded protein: CASSLTALYGYTF.

CDR3 in amino acids: CASSISLAGVGNEQFF. As DNA, the CDR3 is TGTGCCAGTAGTATATCCCTAGCGGGAGTAGGCAATGAGCAGTTCTTC. This chain links TRBV19 with TRBJ2-1; 10 bases map to TRBD2. The ends lost 2 bases at V and 6 bases at J; junction bases unmatched: 7. CDR1 is LNHDA, CDR2 SQIVND, per germline (reference sequence). This CDR3 spans 16 amino acids.

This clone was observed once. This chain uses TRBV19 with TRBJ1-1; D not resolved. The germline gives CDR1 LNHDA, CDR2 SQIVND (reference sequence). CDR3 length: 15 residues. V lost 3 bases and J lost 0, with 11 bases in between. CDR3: CASSMAGILNTEAFF. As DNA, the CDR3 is TGTGCCAGTAGTATGGCCGGGATTTTGAACACTGAAGCTTTCTTT.

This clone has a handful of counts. The CDR3 reads CASSRGVAGGPETQYF. The CDR3, as DNA: TGTGCCAGCAGCCGCGGGGTAGCGGGAGGGCCGGAGACCCAGTACTTC. J is TRBJ2-5 and V is TRBV7-6, with 11 bases aligning to TRBD2. V dropped 5 bases and J dropped 5; count of bases not matched to a gene: 10. This CDR3 spans 16 amino acids. Germline V gene sequence: CDR1 SGHVS, CDR2 FNYEAQ.

The CDR3 DNA reads as TGTGCCAGTACCTTCCGGGGGTTGGGCTATGGCTACACCTTC. Translated, it gives CASTFRGLGYGYTF. This rearrangement joins TRBV19 to TRBJ1-2; a weak D match, TRBD1 (5 bases). The V gene's germline CDR1 is LNHDA and CDR2 SQIVND (reference sequence). The CDR3 extends over 14 amino acids. V was trimmed by 7 bases and J by 4 bases, leaving 16 bases between them. Based on the CDR3 plus reference TRBV19 and TRBJ1-2, the full variable domain is DGGITQSPKYLFRKEGQNVTLSCEQNLNHDAMYWYRQDPGQGLRLIYYSQIVNDFQKGDIAEGYSVSREKKESFPLTVTSAQKNPTAFYLCASTFRGLGYGYTFGSGTRLTVV.

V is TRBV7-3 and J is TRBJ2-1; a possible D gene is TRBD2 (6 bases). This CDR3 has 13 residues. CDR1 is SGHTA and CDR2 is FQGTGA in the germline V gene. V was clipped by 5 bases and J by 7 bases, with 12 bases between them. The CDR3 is CASSRRADNEQFF. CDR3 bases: TGTGCCAGCAGCCGGAGGGCCGATAATGAGCAGTTCTTC.

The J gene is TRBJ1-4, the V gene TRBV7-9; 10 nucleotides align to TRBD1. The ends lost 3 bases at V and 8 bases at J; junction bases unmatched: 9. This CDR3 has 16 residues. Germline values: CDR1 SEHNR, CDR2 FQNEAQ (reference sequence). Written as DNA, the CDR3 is TGTGCCAGCAGCTTTACCGGGACAGGGGATCGCGAAAAACTGTTTTTT. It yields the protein CASSFTGTGDREKLFF.

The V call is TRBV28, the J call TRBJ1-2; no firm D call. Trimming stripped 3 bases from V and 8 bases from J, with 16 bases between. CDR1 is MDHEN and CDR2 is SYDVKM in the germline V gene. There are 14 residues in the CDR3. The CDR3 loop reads CASSFYDLRLGYTF. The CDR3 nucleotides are TGTGCCAGCAGTTTCTACGACCTCCGACTGGGCTACACCTTC.

The CDR3 is CASTEDTYEQYF. DNA for the CDR3: TGTGCCAGCACTGAGGACACCTACGAGCAGTACTTC. The rearrangement links TRBV12-3 or TRBV12-4 to TRBJ2-7, with a possible D match to TRBD1 (5 bases). The germline V and J ends were trimmed by 7 bases and 2 bases, with 9 bases remaining between them. The CDR3 is made up of 12 amino acids.

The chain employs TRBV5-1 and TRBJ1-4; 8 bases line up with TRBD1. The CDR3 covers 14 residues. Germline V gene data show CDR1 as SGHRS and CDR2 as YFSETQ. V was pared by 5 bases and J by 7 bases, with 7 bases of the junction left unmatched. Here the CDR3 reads CASSLDREGEKLFF. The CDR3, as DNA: TGCGCCAGCAGTCTGGACAGGGAAGGTGAAAAACTGTTTTTT.

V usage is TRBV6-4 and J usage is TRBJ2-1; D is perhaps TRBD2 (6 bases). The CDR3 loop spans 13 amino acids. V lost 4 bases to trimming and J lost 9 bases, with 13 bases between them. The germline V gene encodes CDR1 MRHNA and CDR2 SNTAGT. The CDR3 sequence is CASSVTRLGEQFF. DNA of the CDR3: TGTGCCAGCAGTGTCACTCGACTAGGTGAGCAGTTCTTC.

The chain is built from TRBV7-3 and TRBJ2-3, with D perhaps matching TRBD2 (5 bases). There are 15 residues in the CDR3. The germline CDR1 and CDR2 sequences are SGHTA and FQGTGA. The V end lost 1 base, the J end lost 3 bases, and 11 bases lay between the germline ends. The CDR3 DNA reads TGTGCCAGCAGCTTAATGGGGAGCCCAACAGATACGCAGTATTTT. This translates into CASSLMGSPTDTQYF.

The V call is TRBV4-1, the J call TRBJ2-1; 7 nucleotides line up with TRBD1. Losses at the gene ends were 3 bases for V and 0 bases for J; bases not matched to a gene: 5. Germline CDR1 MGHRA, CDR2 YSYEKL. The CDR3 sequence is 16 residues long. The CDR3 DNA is TGCGCCAGCAGCCAGGGACAGTGGAGCTCCTACAATGAGCAGTTCTTC. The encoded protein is CASSQGQWSSYNEQFF.

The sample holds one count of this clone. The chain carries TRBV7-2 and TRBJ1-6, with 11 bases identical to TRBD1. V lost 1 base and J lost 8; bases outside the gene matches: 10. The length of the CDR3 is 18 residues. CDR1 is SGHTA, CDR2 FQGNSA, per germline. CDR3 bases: TGTGCCAGCAGCTTAGTCCCTCGGACAGGGGGCAGGGATTCACCCCTCCACTTT. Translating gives CASSLVPRTGGRDSPLHF.

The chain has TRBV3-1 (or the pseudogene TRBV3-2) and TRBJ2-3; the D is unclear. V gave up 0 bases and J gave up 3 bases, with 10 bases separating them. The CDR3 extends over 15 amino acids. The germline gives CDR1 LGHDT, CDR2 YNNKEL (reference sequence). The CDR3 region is CASSQDNAETDTQYF. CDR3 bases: TGTGCCAGCAGCCAAGATAACGCGGAGACAGATACGCAGTATTTT.

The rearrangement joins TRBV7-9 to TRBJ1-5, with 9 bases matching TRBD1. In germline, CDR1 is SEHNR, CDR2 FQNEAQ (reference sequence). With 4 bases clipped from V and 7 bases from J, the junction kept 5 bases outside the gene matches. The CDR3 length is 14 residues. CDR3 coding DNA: TGTGCCAGCAGCTCACCAGGACAGGGGCAGCCCCAGCATTTT. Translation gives CASSSPGQGQPQHF.

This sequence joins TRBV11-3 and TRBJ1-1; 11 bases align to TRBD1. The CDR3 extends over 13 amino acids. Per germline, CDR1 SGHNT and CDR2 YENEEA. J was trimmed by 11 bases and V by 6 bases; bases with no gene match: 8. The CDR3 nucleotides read TGTGCCAGCAGTCGCCTCGGGACAGGGGGTGCTTTCTTT. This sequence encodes CASSRLGTGGAFF.

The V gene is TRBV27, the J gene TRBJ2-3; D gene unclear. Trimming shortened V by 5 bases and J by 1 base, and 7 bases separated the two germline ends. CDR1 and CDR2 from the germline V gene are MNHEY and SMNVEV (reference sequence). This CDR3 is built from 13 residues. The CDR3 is CASSLGGTDTQYF. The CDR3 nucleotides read TGTGCCAGCAGTCTCGGAGGCACAGATACGCAGTATTTT.

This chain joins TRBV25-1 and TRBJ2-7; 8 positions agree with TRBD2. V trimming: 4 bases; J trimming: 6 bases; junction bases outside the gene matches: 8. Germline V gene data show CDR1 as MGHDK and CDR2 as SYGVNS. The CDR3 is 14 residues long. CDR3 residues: CASSGNGGAGEQYF. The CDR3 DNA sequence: TGTGCCAGCAGTGGAAACGGGGGGGCTGGCGAGCAGTACTTC.

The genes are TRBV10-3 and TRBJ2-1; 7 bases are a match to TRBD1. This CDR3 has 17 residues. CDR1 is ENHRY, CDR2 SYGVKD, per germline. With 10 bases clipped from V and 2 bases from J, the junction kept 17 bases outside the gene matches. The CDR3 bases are TGTGCCACCTCATCGGGTGGGTATACAGGGGCCTACAATGAGCAGTTCTTC. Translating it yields CATSSGGYTGAYNEQFF.

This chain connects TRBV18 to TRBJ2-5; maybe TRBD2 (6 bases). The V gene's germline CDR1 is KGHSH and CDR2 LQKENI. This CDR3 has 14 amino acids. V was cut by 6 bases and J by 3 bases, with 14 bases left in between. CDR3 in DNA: TGTGCCAGCTCCTCCCGGGACTTGAAAGAGACCCAGTACTTC. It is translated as CASSSRDLKETQYF.

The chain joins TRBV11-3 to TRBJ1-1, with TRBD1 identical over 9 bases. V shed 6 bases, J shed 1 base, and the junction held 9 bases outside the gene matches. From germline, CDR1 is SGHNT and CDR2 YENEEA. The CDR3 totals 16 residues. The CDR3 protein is CASSLGQGTSNTEAFF. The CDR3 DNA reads TGTGCCAGCAGTCTCGGACAGGGGACCTCGAACACTGAAGCTTTCTTT.

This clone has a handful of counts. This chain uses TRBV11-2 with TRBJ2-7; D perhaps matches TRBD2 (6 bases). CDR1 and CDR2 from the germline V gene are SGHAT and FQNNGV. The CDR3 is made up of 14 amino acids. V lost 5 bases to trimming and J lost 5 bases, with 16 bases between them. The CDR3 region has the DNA TGTGCCAGCAGCCTATACTGGGGGGAGAACGAGCAGTACTTC. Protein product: CASSLYWGENEQYF. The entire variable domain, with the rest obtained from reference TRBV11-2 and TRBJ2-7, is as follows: EAGVAQSPRYKIIEKRQSVAFWCNPISGHATLYWYQQILGQGPKLLIQFQNNGVVDDSQLPKDRFSAERLKGVDSTLKIQPAKLEDSAVYLCASSLYWGENEQYFGPGTRLTVT.

The DNA for the CDR3 is TGTGCCAGCAGAGGACTAGCGGGACCCTACAATGAGCAGTTCTTC. Amino acids: CASRGLAGPYNEQFF. The chain joins TRBV2 to TRBJ2-1; 12 positions match TRBD2. Per the germline V gene, CDR1 is SNHLY and CDR2 is FYNNEI. Losses at the gene ends were 6 bases for V and 2 bases for J; bases not matched to a gene: 2. CDR3 size: 15 residues. The full variable domain, in which reference TRBV2 and TRBJ2-1 provide the parts outside the CDR3, is EPEVTQTPSHQVTQMGQEVILRCVPISNHLYFYWYRQILGQKVEFLVSFYNNEISEKSEIFDDQFSVERPDGSNFTLKIRSTKLEDSAMYFCASRGLAGPYNEQFFGPGTRLTVL.